Following are 31 T cell receptor beta chains from one sample sequenced in a study of identical twins. TCRdb reprocessed the 5' RACE reads with MiXCR, giving one entry per CDR3 protein. Of roughly 470,000 distinct CDR3 sequences in the sample, roughly an eighth were seen once. The same data also contributed to another study, on yellow fever vaccine responses in identical twins.

The material sequenced was CD4+ T cells sorted from blood. The receptors were sampled from a woman between 18 and 30 years old in good health.

The gene calls are TRBV12-5 and TRBJ2-1; TRBD2 is a possible D gene (5 bases). Germline CDR1 LGHNT, CDR2 FRNRAP. CDR3 length: 12 residues. V lost 1 base to trimming and J lost 8 bases, with 6 bases between them. CDR3 in amino acids: CASGLGGYEQFF. DNA of the CDR3: TGTGCTAGTGGTTTGGGAGGGTATGAGCAGTTCTTC.

This clonotype was detected many times. The genes are TRBV6-5 and TRBJ2-3; 9 bases are shared with TRBD2. This CDR3 has 12 amino acids. The trim removed 10 bases at V and 2 bases at J, leaving 1 base unmatched. Germline V CDR1 and CDR2: MNHEY, SVGAGI. The CDR3 is CATSGNTDTQYF. The CDR3 DNA reads TGTGCCACTAGCGGGAACACAGATACGCAGTATTTT.

V and J are TRBV11-2 and TRBJ2-4; D may be TRBD2 (6 bases). Germline loops: CDR1 SGHAT, CDR2 FQNNGV. V was trimmed by 0 bases and J by 6 bases, leaving 18 bases between them. This CDR3 comprises 17 residues. The chain's CDR3 is CASSLDTGDGGANIQYF. CDR3 DNA: TGTGCCAGCAGCTTAGATACCGGAGATGGAGGGGCAAACATTCAGTACTTC.

This clonotype was detected many times. The chain carries TRBV28 and TRBJ1-1, with D perhaps matching TRBD1 (6 bases). The CDR3 sequence is 15 residues long. V was trimmed by 2 bases and J by 1 base, leaving 11 bases between them. CDR1 is MDHEN, CDR2 SYDVKM, per germline. For the CDR3, the DNA is TGTGCCAGCAGTTTACGGGGGCGCAAGAACACTGAAGCTTTCTTT. The encoded protein is CASSLRGRKNTEAFF. Full variable domain (rest looked up from reference TRBV28 and TRBJ1-1): DVKVTQSSRYLVKRTGEKVFLECVQDMDHENMFWYRQDPGLGLRLIYFSYDVKMKEKGDIPEGYSVSREKKERFSLILESASTNQTSMYLCASSLRGRKNTEAFFGQGTRLTVV.

For the CDR3, the DNA is TGCGCCAGCAGCTCGCAGGGGGTCGGATACAATGAGCAGTTCTTC. Translated, it gives CASSSQGVGYNEQFF. V usage is TRBV5-1 and J usage is TRBJ2-1; 7 positions match TRBD1. Germline CDR1 is SGHRS and CDR2 is YFSETQ. V shed 3 bases and J 4 bases; nucleotides not matched to a gene: 7. The CDR3 extends over 15 amino acids.

This clonotype was seen many times. The V and J genes are TRBV18 and TRBJ2-3; D gene ambiguous. This CDR3 is built from 12 residues. Trimming pared 6 bases from V and 10 bases from J, leaving 14 bases between. CDR1 KGHSH and CDR2 LQKENI come from the germline V gene. CDR3 residues: CASSSQGLAQYF. As DNA, the CDR3 is TGTGCCAGCTCCTCCCAAGGCTTGGCGCAGTATTTT.

This clonotype was counted a few times. The V gene is TRBV7-2, the J gene TRBJ2-3; TRBD2 is a possible D gene (6 bases). The V end was cut by 5 bases, the J end by 2 bases, with 14 bases between. The CDR3 runs 15 residues. CDR1 SGHTA and CDR2 FQGNSA come from the germline V gene. The CDR3 DNA sequence: TGTGCCAGCAGCCTCGGGATAGCGGACACAGATACGCAGTATTTT. It specifies CASSLGIADTDTQYF.

This clonotype was picked up a small number of times. The rearrangement uses TRBV7-2 and TRBJ2-3; TRBD1 agrees at 8 bases. The CDR3 is 16 residues long. The J segment lost 4 bases and the V segment lost 3 bases, leaving 9 bases of the junction unmatched. Germline V CDR1 and CDR2: SGHTA, FQGNSA. CDR3 protein: CASSFGQGQRADTQYF. The DNA for the CDR3 is TGTGCCAGCAGCTTCGGACAGGGACAGAGAGCAGATACGCAGTATTTT.

This clonotype has only a few counts. V gene TRBV11-3 combines with J gene TRBJ2-4; a weak D match, TRBD2 (5 bases). Germline assignment: CDR1 SGHNT and CDR2 YENEEA. Trimming left V 7 bases short and J 0 bases short, with 16 bases between. The length of the CDR3 is 16 residues. CDR3: CASNTRTGRAKNIQYF. CDR3 coding DNA: TGTGCCAGCAACACTCGGACTGGTAGAGCCAAAAACATTCAGTACTTC.

This clonotype was seen many times. The chain carries TRBV7-3 and TRBJ2-3; tentatively, D is TRBD1 (5 bases). Trimming left V 1 base short and J 4 bases short, with 12 bases between. The CDR3 is made up of 15 amino acids. Germline V gene sequence: CDR1 SGHTA, CDR2 FQGTGA. The CDR3 is CASSLNAGYPDTQYF. In nucleotides, the CDR3 is TGTGCCAGCAGCTTAAACGCAGGGTATCCAGATACGCAGTATTTT. The full variable domain, completed using reference TRBV7-3 and TRBJ2-3, is GAGVSQTPSNKVTEKGKYVELRCDPISGHTALYWYRQSLGQGPEFLIYFQGTGAADDSGLPNDRFFAVRPEGSVSTLKIQRTERGDSAVYLCASSLNAGYPDTQYFGPGTRLTVL.

This clonotype was detected ten times or more. This rearrangement joins TRBV20-1 to TRBJ2-7; D remains ambiguous. Trimming shortened V by 3 bases and J by 3 bases, and 9 bases separated the two germline ends. CDR3 length equals 12 residues. Germline-derived CDR1 and CDR2 are DFQATT and SNEGSKA (reference sequence). The CDR3 DNA is TGCAGTGCTAGGACCAGGAGCTACGAGCAGTACTTC. The encoded protein is CSARTRSYEQYF.

This chain uses TRBV30 with TRBJ2-1; D gene unclear. Germline V lookup: CDR1 GTSNPN, CDR2 SVGIG (reference sequence). Trimming left V 2 bases short and J 4 bases short, with 6 bases between. This CDR3 has 12 residues. The CDR3 reads CAWSWGYNEQFF. CDR3 DNA sequence: TGTGCCTGGAGTTGGGGATACAATGAGCAGTTCTTC.

Only a few counts were recorded for this clonotype. The rearrangement joins TRBV11-2 to TRBJ2-5, with D uncertain. Germline V gives CDR1 SGHAT, CDR2 FQNNGV. Trimming removed 1 base at V and 2 bases at J, with 8 bases between. This CDR3 contains 14 residues. The CDR3 region has the DNA TGTGCCAGCAGCTTAGGCCTGGAACAAGAGACCCAGTACTTC. Translation: CASSLGLEQETQYF. The full variable domain, its missing parts supplied by reference TRBV11-2 and TRBJ2-5, is EAGVAQSPRYKIIEKRQSVAFWCNPISGHATLYWYQQILGQGPKLLIQFQNNGVVDDSQLPKDRFSAERLKGVDSTLKIQPAKLEDSAVYLCASSLGLEQETQYFGPGTRLLVL.

The chain links TRBV5-1 to TRBJ1-1, with 8 bases identical to TRBD1. Germline CDR1 reads SGHRS; CDR2 reads YFSETQ. The CDR3 length is 19 residues. The trim removed 0 bases at V and 4 bases at J, leaving 17 bases unmatched. CDR3 region: CASSLVLSGTGGPGTEAFF. CDR3 bases: TGCGCCAGCAGCTTGGTACTATCCGGGACAGGTGGTCCGGGCACTGAAGCTTTCTTT.

The chain couples TRBV4-2 to TRBJ2-5; 12 bases match TRBD2. V lost 0 bases, J lost 5 bases, and 13 bases stayed unmatched. Germline CDR1 reads LGHNA; CDR2 reads YNFKEQ. The CDR3 contains 19 residues. CDR3: CASSQDSRLAGGREETQYF. Written as DNA, the CDR3 is TGTGCCAGCAGCCAAGATAGTCGGCTAGCGGGAGGGCGGGAGGAGACCCAGTACTTC.

Only a few counts were recorded for this clonotype. The chain employs TRBV12-3 or TRBV12-4 and TRBJ2-5, with 7 bases fitting TRBD1. J was trimmed by 5 bases and V by 5 bases; bases with no gene match: 11. The CDR3 has 15 residues. CDR3 coding DNA: TGTGCCAGCAGTCGAGGGGGCGCGAGTGGGGAGACCCAGTACTTC. Translated: CASSRGGASGETQYF.

This clonotype appeared many times. V gene TRBV4-3 combines with J gene TRBJ2-1; D call uncertain. This CDR3 has 15 residues. V lost 0 bases, J lost 12 bases, and 18 bases lay in between. Germline CDR1 and CDR2: LGHNA and YSLEER. The CDR3 here is CASSQDRTAVNRQFF. The CDR3 nucleotides are TGCGCCAGCAGCCAAGATAGGACGGCCGTGAACAGGCAGTTCTTC.

The CDR3 nucleotides read TGTGCCAGCAGCTCCCGGGACAGCTCTGGAAACACCATATATTTT. Protein: CASSSRDSSGNTIYF. V usage is TRBV5-6 and J usage is TRBJ1-3; 7 nucleotides line up with TRBD1. With 3 bases clipped from V and 0 bases from J, the junction kept 3 bases outside the gene matches. This CDR3 comprises 15 residues. CDR1 and CDR2 from the germline V gene are SGHDT and YYEEEE.

This clonotype has ten or more counts. The V and J genes are TRBV7-2 and TRBJ2-3; tentatively, D is TRBD2 (7 bases). Germline lookup yields CDR1 SGHTA and CDR2 FQGNSA. V dropped 5 bases and J dropped 10 bases, with 22 bases sitting between them. CDR3 length: 15 residues. CDR3 in amino acids: CASSPKGGGLSAQYF. The CDR3 nucleotides read TGTGCCAGCAGCCCCAAGGGGGGGGGCCTCTCAGCGCAGTATTTT.

A few counts support this clonotype. V gene TRBV3-1 combines with J gene TRBJ2-7; no definite D call. In germline, CDR1 is LGHDT, CDR2 YNNKEL (reference sequence). The CDR3 totals 15 residues. Trimming removed 4 bases from V and 3 bases from J, with 16 bases in between. The CDR3 DNA reads TGTGCCAGCAGCCCCTCACGGGCCGCTGTCTACGAGCAGTACTTC. Translation: CASSPSRAAVYEQYF.

The CDR3 bases are TGTGCCAGCAGCTTAGCTGGTGAGTCCCTCACAGATACGCAGTATTTT. It specifies CASSLAGESLTDTQYF. This chain joins TRBV7-2 and TRBJ2-3; no clear D. The length of the CDR3 is 16 residues. From germline, CDR1 is SGHTA and CDR2 FQGNSA. V dropped 0 bases and J dropped 2 bases, with 12 bases sitting between them.

This clonotype appeared many times. The V gene is TRBV11-2, the J gene TRBJ2-7; D not certain. The CDR3 contains 14 residues. The germline V gene encodes CDR1 SGHAT and CDR2 FQNNGV. V was shortened by 5 bases and J by 6 bases, with 17 bases between the two germline ends. CDR3 residues: CASSPTTSPAEQYF. DNA of the CDR3: TGTGCCAGCAGCCCAACTACCTCCCCCGCCGAGCAGTACTTC. The full variable domain, its missing parts supplied by reference TRBV11-2 and TRBJ2-7, is EAGVAQSPRYKIIEKRQSVAFWCNPISGHATLYWYQQILGQGPKLLIQFQNNGVVDDSQLPKDRFSAERLKGVDSTLKIQPAKLEDSAVYLCASSPTTSPAEQYFGPGTRLTVT.

This clonotype was observed at least ten times. The chain recombines TRBV7-6 with TRBJ1-5; maybe TRBD1 (5 bases). The ends were cut back, 1 base at V and 9 bases at J, with 10 bases in the middle. The CDR3 is 13 amino acids. The germline gives CDR1 SGHVS, CDR2 FNYEAQ. Here the CDR3 reads CASSLGGDRPQHF. The CDR3, as DNA: TGTGCCAGCAGCTTAGGGGGGGATCGGCCCCAGCATTTT.

This clonotype was picked up many times. V and J are TRBV29-1 and TRBJ2-5; 9 bases match TRBD2. Germline V gives CDR1 SQVTM, CDR2 ANQGSEA. The trim removed 6 bases at V and 7 bases at J, leaving 18 bases unmatched. The CDR3 length is 16 residues. The DNA of the CDR3 is TGCAGCGTAGCCCAGAGCGCTAGCGGGACTTATGCGACCCAGTACTTC. Its translation is CSVAQSASGTYATQYF.

This clonotype came up many times. This chain joins TRBV2 and TRBJ2-3; D may be TRBD2 (5 bases). This CDR3 spans 13 amino acids. Trimming removed 4 bases at V and 3 bases at J, with 8 bases between. Germline lookup yields CDR1 SNHLY and CDR2 FYNNEI. This CDR3 is CASSVDSTDTQYF. CDR3 in DNA: TGTGCCAGCAGTGTGGACTCGACAGATACGCAGTATTTT.

This rearrangement joins TRBV6-2 or TRBV6-3 to TRBJ2-3, with D hard to call. Germline V gives CDR1 MNHEY, CDR2 SVGEGT. Deletions cut 2 bases from V and 4 bases from J, with 7 bases between. The CDR3 runs 13 residues. CDR3 region: CASSYPQPDTQYF. The DNA of the CDR3 is TGTGCCAGCAGTTACCCTCAGCCAGATACGCAGTATTTT.

The V and J genes are TRBV7-9 and TRBJ2-4; D gene ambiguous. Between the trimmed V and J ends, which lost 0 bases and 2 bases, there was a span of 8 bases. Germline values: CDR1 SEHNR, CDR2 FQNEAQ (reference sequence). The CDR3 contains 15 residues. In DNA, the CDR3 is TGTGCCAGCAGCTTAGCGGCACAGACCAAAAACATTCAGTACTTC. This sequence encodes CASSLAAQTKNIQYF. Using reference TRBV7-9 and TRBJ2-4 for the parts outside the CDR3, the full variable domain is DTGVSQNPRHKITKRGQNVTFRCDPISEHNRLYWYRQTLGQGPEFLTYFQNEAQLEKSRLLSDRFSAERPKGSFSTLEIQRTEQGDSAMYLCASSLAAQTKNIQYFGAGTRLSVL.

The chain recombines TRBV3-1 with TRBJ1-6; 7 nucleotides line up with TRBD1. Germline CDR1 is LGHDT and CDR2 is YNNKEL (reference sequence). V trimming: 6 bases; J trimming: 10 bases; junction bases outside the gene matches: 9. CDR3 length: 14 residues. The CDR3: CASSSTGLQSPLHF. The CDR3 DNA sequence: TGTGCCAGCAGTTCGACAGGGCTTCAGTCACCCCTCCACTTT.

This clonotype occurred many times. The rearrangement links TRBV12-3 or TRBV12-4 to TRBJ1-6; 9 nucleotides line up with TRBD1. V was pared by 4 bases and J by 8 bases, with 6 bases of the junction left unmatched. The CDR3 consists of 15 residues. In DNA form, the CDR3 reads TGTGCCAGCAGTTCCTCGGACAGGGGCGATTCACCCCTCCACTTT. Protein product: CASSSSDRGDSPLHF.

This clonotype was counted many times. This chain joins TRBV19 and TRBJ2-5, with 9 bases aligning to TRBD2. Per germline, CDR1 LNHDA and CDR2 SQIVND (reference sequence). Trimming took 1 base from V and 5 from J; bases not matched to a gene: 5. The CDR3 runs to 15 residues. The CDR3 loop reads CASSIAPSGVETQYF. The CDR3 DNA reads as TGTGCCAGTAGTATAGCTCCTAGCGGGGTCGAGACCCAGTACTTC.

This chain links TRBV7-2 with TRBJ2-5; D is ambiguous. Germline CDR1 reads SGHTA; CDR2 reads FQGNSA. Trimming took off 6 bases at V and 5 bases at J, with 16 bases between the two ends. This CDR3 is 14 amino acids long. CDR3: CASSTGPVGETQYF. The CDR3, as DNA: TGTGCCAGCAGTACCGGACCTGTTGGCGAGACCCAGTACTTC. Full variable domain (remainder filled in from reference TRBV7-2 and TRBJ2-5): GAGVSQSPSNKVTEKGKDVELRCDPISGHTALYWYRQSLGQGLEFLIYFQGNSAPDKSGLPSDRFSAERTGGSVSTLTIQRTQQEDSAVYLCASSTGPVGETQYFGPGTRLLVL.